This record looks at one T cell receptor (beta chain) sequence and its context. Its antigen is currently unknown. These data are taken from a study of cytomegalovirus exposure and HLA in healthy donors. Findings of the study overall: In a later analysis, about 17,000 TCR beta sequences were associated with HLA alleles at 0.05 false discovery rate.

Vbeta (60) and Jbeta (13) primers were used in the PCR. Sequenced by immunoSEQ multiplex PCR; TCRdb stores in-frame clones only, minus some. This sample carries approximately 150,000 clones, around 79% of them seen once, and the ten largest clones take 0.5% to 0.85%. CDR3 length: 11 residues. Unmatched junction bases numbered 4, after V lost 3 bases and J lost 11 bases. Germline lookup yields CDR1 GTSNPN and CDR2 SVGIG (reference sequence). The J gene is TRBJ2-1, the V gene TRBV30; 7 bases agree with TRBD1. The receptor comes from a male donor in good health and CMV-seronegative. What was sequenced was PBMCs. CDR3 protein: CAWSPGGKQFF. Here the CDR3 DNA reads TGTGCCTGGAGCCCAGGGGGTAAGCAGTTCTTC.